The count of the clone carrying this TCR beta chain is one. Germline V CDR1 and CDR2: SGHTA, FQGTGA. The CDR3 has 14 amino acids. V was clipped by 4 bases and J by 0 bases, with 8 bases between them. The data were obtained in a study of blood T cells in healthy people across ages. Whole-study context: Through template switching, about one barcoded beta molecule was captured per two T cells, as measured in model experiments.

Through a sample-barcoded 5' primer and a J-beta primer mix, a second PCR was run for roughly 6 to 12 cycles. TCRdb reprocessed the 5' RACE reads with MiXCR, giving one entry per CDR3 protein. This table holds 1.5 million to 2 million distinct CDR3 sequences, just under 50% found once. The chain links TRBV7-3 to TRBJ2-3; D gene ambiguous. The TCR sequence derives from a woman aged 35 to 49 in good health. What was sequenced was blood. The CDR3 sequence is CASSSESSTDTQYF. The CDR3 bases are TGTGCCAGCAGCTCAGAATCTAGCACAGATACGCAGTATTTT.